Listed below are T cell receptor beta chains from one sample, sequenced in a study of OX40 agonist ivuxolimab in advanced cancers. Clones were sequenced by immunoSEQ multiplex PCR, and TCRdb holds only the in-frame ones, with some missing. The sample lists approximately 58,000 clones, around nine tenths seen once, with roughly 0.77% in the top ten. The sequencing here drew on CD4+ or CD8+ T cells sorted from blood, taken in a trial of the OX40 agonist ivuxolimab. The origin of the receptors is an adult with an advanced solid tumor such as melanoma, head and neck, liver or kidney cancer. CDR3s include the opening cysteine and the closing phenylalanine or tryptophan. Each record gives: V gene, J gene, clone size, CDR3 protein. Size values are once, few and many counts, or a class for expanded clones, and some rows have none.

TRBV20-1	TRBJ2-5	NA	CSASGQETQYF
TRBV6-1	TRBJ2-7	NA	CASSEAYEKQYF
TRBV18	TRBJ2-6	few	CASSPSGSGANVLTF
TRBV19	TRBJ2-7	NA	CASSASGGSYEQYF
TRBV6-5	TRBJ1-3	NA	CASTRDRGPGNTIYF
TRBV6-1	TRBJ1-5	once	CASRRRGYNQPQHF
TRBV28	TRBJ2-7	NA	CASTLPGSSPYEQYF
TRBV25-1	TRBJ2-3	NA	CASSDSDTQYF
TRBV11-3	TRBJ2-3	once	CASSLAVGSSTQYF
TRBV6-6	TRBJ2-3	NA	CASSPGLAGADTQYF
TRBV4-2	TRBJ2-3	NA	CASSQVGLAMITDTQYF
TRBV7-9	TRBJ1-2	NA	CASSPPVDGGGYTF
TRBV29-1	TRBJ2-3	NA	CSVEEDRGHTDTQYF
TRBV29-1	TRBJ2-1	NA	CSVVQTRTANEQFF
TRBV19	TRBJ2-2	NA	CASSNDYTGELFF
TRBV7-9	TRBJ2-7	NA	CASSLGARGRDEQYF
TRBV9	TRBJ1-3	NA	CASSVQGDTIYF
TRBV19	TRBJ2-7	NA	CASSISGMDLFREQYF
TRBV5-4	TRBJ2-7	NA	CASSLAPGPPYEQYF
TRBV28	TRBJ1-5	once	CASSSSTGWKQPQHF
TRBV7-3	TRBJ2-5	NA	CASSLVQGSQETQYF
TRBV28	TRBJ1-1	NA	CACVWDREAFF
TRBV14	TRBJ2-3	NA	CASSRTTMTGNTDTQYF
TRBV5-4	TRBJ2-1	NA	CASSLGGTSGHNEQFF
TRBV4-2	TRBJ2-2	NA	CASSHGLAGVEGELFF
TRBV28	TRBJ1-3	NA	CASSLLTGPSSGNTIYF
TRBV14	TRBJ1-4	NA	CASSRWTGDEKLFF
TRBV11-2	TRBJ1-5	NA	CASSPTGGNQPQHF
TRBV19	TRBJ2-4	NA	CASSILGGRNIQYF
TRBV27	TRBJ2-7	NA	CASSLSRGHRDEQYF
TRBV28	TRBJ2-5	NA	CASSLRQTETQYF
TRBV11-3	TRBJ2-1	NA	CASSLGGTEQFF
TRBV28	TRBJ2-1	NA	CASTGVIGRRNEQFF
TRBV28	TRBJ1-3	NA	CASSLSQGASVIYF
TRBV7-9	TRBJ1-3	NA	CASSLVGSRTGSTGNTIYF
TRBV19	TRBJ2-7	few	CASSDLYEQYF
TRBV6-1	TRBJ2-7	NA	CASSVNRGTEQYF
TRBV28	TRBJ2-4	NA	CASSSTGSGIQYF
TRBV29-1	TRBJ2-1	once	CSVEDRSGFLYNEQFF
TRBV29-1	TRBJ2-1	NA	CSVGPSGKYNEQFF
TRBV29-1	TRBJ2-3	NA	CSAAGSTLTDTQYF
TRBV15	TRBJ2-1	NA	CATSRGGSSYNEQFF
TRBV6-1	TRBJ1-4	once	CASSDWVEKLFF
TRBV7-8	TRBJ1-5	NA	CASSRTGNNQPQHF
TRBV5-4	TRBJ2-1	NA	CASTLGGGRYEQFF
TRBV18	TRBJ2-7	NA	CASSPSITSGEQYF
TRBV28	TRBJ1-6	NA	CASSSTYNSPLHF
TRBV28	TRBJ1-1	NA	CASNLGTGRITEAFF
TRBV19	TRBJ1-4	NA	CASSLPTGSNEKLFF
TRBV7-8	TRBJ1-1	NA	CASSLEGRANTEAFF
TRBV20-1	TRBJ1-1	NA	CSATTGPEAFF
TRBV7-8	TRBJ2-1	NA	CASSYPGLEVNEQFF
TRBV5-4	TRBJ2-3	NA	CASSLRLAGVADTQYF
TRBV7-3	TRBJ2-5	NA	CASSHGGGMAQSEQYF
TRBV5-1	TRBJ1-2	NA	CASSLDGTSVYGYTF
TRBV10-3	TRBJ1-5	NA	CAISDRRLNNQPQHF
TRBV6-5	TRBJ2-7	NA	CASSYSSGTSYEQYF
TRBV12-5	TRBJ2-2	NA	CASGQSPNTGELFF